This T cell receptor beta chain stems from a study of T cell clones after liver transplantation. In the study overall: Standard immunosuppression, with no induction, continued until 12-24 months after transplant. At least one year of complete immunosuppression withdrawal without enzymes over twice normal defined tolerance.

The V gene lost 4 bases and the J gene lost 5 bases, with 12 bases spanning the gap. CDR1 and CDR2 (germline): SGHNT, YENEEA. The length of the CDR3 is 13 residues. Method: immunoSEQ multiplex PCR; TCRdb's copy keeps in-frame clones and lacks some. The repertoire holds about 75,000 clones, with 80% to 85% as singletons. This TCR came from a human patient who received a liver transplant. Some T cells may be provided by the graft donor. The chain is built from TRBV11-3 and TRBJ2-7; tentatively, D is TRBD1 (5 bases). The input for sequencing was CD4+ T cells from blood, taken roughly 50 months after liver transplant. The CDR3 DNA reads TGTGCCAGCAGCTCCACGCAGGGTCACGAGCAGTACTTC. This translates into CASSSTQGHEQYF.